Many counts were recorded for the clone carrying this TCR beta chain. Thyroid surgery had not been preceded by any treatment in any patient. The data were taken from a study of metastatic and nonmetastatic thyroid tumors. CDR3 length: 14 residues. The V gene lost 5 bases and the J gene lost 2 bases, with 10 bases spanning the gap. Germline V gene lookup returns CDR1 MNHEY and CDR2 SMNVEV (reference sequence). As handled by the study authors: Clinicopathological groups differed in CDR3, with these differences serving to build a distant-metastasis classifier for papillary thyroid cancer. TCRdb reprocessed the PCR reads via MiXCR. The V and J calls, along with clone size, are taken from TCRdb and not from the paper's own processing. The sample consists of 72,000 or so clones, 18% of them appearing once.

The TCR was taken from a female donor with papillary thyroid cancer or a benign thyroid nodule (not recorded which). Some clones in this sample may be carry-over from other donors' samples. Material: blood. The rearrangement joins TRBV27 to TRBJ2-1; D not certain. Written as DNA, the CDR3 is TGTGCCAGCAGTCTACAACCGACCTACAATGAGCAGTTCTTC. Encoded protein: CASSLQPTYNEQFF.